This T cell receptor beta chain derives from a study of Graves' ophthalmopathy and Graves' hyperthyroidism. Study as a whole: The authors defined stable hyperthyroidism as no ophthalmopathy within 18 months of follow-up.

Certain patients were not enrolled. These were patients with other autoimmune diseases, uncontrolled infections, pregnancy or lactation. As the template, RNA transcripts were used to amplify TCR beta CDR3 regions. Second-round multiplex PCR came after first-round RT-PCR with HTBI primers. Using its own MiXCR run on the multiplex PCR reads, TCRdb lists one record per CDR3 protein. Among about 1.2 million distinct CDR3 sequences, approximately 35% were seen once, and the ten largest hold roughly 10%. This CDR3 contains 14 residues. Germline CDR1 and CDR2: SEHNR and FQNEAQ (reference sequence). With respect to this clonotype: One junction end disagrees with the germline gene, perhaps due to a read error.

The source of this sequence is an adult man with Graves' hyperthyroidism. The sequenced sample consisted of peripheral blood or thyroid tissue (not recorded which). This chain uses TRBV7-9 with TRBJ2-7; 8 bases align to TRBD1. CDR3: CASSLGPTGGEQYF. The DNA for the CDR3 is TGCGCCAGCAGCTTGGGACCTACAGGGGGCGAGCAGTACTTC.